The TCR beta chain described here comes from a study of shared clonotypes between healthy human individuals. Findings and caveats of the study: In general, naive subsets displayed greater estimated richness than memory subsets did. It was the non-shared clonotypes that had lower generation probabilities than clonotypes shared by all four donors. Some naive CD4 clonotypes, around 4.7%, turned up in common across a handful of donors.

The germline V gene encodes CDR1 SGHRS and CDR2 YFSETQ. Trimming removed 4 bases from V and 2 bases from J; junction bases left unmatched: 7. The CDR3 runs to 16 residues. The DNA input per sorted-subset replicate PCR was roughly 0.2 ug, corresponding to some 27,000 T cell genomes. Method: immunoSEQ multiplex PCR; TCRdb's copy keeps in-frame clones and lacks some. The sample has 2 million to 2.5 million clones; 85% to 95% are singletons. About this clone itself: Its antigen remains unidentified.

Sequencing input: naive CD4+ T cells sorted from blood. Sample subset: CD45RA+ positively selected. The sequence derives from a young man in good health. The V gene is TRBV5-1, the J gene TRBJ2-7; 12 bases align to TRBD2. The CDR3 sequence is CASSLLAGGGTYEQYF. Written as DNA, the CDR3 is TGCGCCAGCAGCCTACTAGCGGGAGGTGGGACCTACGAGCAGTACTTC. The variable domain in full, completed from reference TRBV5-1 and TRBJ2-7, reads KAGVTQTPRYLIKTRGQQVTLSCSPISGHRSVSWYQQTPGQGLQFLFEYFSETQRNKGNFPGRFSGRQFSNSRSEMNVSTLELGDSALYLCASSLLAGGGTYEQYFGPGTRLTVT.